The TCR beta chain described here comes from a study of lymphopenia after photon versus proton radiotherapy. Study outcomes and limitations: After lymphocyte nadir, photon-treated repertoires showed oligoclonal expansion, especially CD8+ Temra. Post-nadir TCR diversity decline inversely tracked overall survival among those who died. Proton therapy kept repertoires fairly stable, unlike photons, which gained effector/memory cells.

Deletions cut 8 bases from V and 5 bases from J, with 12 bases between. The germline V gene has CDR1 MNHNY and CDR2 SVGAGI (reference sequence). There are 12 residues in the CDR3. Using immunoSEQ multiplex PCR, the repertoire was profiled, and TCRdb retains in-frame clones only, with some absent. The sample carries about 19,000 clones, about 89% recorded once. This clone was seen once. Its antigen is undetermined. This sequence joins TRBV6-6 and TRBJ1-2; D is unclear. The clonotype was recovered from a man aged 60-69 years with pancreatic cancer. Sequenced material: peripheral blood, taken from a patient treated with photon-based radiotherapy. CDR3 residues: CASDERPYGYTF. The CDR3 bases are TGTGCCAGCGACGAAAGGCCGTATGGCTACACCTTC.